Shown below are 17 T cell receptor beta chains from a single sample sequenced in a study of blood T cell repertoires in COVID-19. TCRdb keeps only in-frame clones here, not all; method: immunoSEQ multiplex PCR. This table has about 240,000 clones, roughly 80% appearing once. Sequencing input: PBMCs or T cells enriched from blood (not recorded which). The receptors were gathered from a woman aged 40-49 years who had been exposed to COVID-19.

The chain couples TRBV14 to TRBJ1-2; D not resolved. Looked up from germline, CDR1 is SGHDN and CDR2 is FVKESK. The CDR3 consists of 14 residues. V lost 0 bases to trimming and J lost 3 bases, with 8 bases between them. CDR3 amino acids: CASSQDYGDYGYTF. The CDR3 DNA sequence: TGTGCCAGCAGCCAAGATTACGGGGACTATGGCTACACCTTC.

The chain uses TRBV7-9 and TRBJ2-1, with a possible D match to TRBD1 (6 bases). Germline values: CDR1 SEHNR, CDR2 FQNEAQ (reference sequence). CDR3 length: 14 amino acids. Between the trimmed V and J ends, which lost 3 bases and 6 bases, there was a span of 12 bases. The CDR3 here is CASSFGQRLNEQFF. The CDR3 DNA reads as TGTGCCAGCAGCTTTGGACAGAGACTCAATGAGCAGTTCTTC.

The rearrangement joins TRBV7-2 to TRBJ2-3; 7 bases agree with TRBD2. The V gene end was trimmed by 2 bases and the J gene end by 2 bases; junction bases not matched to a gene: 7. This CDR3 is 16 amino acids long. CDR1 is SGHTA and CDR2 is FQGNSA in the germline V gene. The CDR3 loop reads CASSLIAGSYTDTQYF. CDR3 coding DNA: TGTGCCAGCAGCTTAATAGCGGGTTCCTACACAGATACGCAGTATTTT.

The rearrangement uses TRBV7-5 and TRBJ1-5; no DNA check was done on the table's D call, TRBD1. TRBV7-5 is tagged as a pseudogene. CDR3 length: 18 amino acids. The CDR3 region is CARSLGTGGADSNQPQHF. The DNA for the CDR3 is TGTGCCAGAAGCTTAGGGACAGGGGGCGCCGATAGCAATCAGCCCCAGCATTTT.

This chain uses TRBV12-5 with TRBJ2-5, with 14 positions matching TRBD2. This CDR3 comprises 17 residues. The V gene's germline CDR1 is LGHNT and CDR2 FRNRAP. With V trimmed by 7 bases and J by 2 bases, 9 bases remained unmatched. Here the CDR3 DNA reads TGTGCTAGTGTCGGGACTAGCGGGGGCCGGTATCAAGAGACCCAGTACTTC. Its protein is CASVGTSGGRYQETQYF.

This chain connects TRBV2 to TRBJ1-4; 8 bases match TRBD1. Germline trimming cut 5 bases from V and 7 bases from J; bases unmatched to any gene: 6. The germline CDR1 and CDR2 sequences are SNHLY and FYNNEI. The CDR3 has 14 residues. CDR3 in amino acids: CASSPQGAVEKLFF. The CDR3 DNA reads TGTGCCAGCAGTCCTCAGGGGGCGGTTGAAAAACTGTTTTTT.

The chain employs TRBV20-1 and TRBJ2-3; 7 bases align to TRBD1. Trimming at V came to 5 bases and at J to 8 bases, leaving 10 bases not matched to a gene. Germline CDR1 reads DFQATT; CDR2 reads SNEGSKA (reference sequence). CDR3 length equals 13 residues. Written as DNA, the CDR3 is TGCAGTGCTCGTGACAGGGTTATAGGTACGCAGTATTTT. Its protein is CSARDRVIGTQYF.

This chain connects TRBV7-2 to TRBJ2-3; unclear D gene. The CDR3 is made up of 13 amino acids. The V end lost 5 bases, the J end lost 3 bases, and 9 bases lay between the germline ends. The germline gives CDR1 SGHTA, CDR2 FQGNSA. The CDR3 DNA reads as TGTGCCAGCAGCCCGCCGGAGACAGATACGCAGTATTTT. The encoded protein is CASSPPETDTQYF.

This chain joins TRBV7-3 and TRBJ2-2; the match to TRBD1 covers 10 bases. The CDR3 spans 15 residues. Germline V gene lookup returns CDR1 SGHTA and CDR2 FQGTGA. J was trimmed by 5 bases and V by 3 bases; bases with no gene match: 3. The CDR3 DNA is TGTGCCAGCAGCTTGGGGACAGGGGTGACCGGGGAGCTGTTTTTT. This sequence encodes CASSLGTGVTGELFF.

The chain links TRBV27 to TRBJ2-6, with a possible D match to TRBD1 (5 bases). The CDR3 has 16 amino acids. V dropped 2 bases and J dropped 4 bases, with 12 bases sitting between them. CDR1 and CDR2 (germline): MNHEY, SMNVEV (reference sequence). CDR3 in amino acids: CASSLRMGRGANVLTF. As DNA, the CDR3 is TGTGCCAGCAGTTTAAGGATGGGGCGGGGGGCCAACGTCCTGACTTTC.

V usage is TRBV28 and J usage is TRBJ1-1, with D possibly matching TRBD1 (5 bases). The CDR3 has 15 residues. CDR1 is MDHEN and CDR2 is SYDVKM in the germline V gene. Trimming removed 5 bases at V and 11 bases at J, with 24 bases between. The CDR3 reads CASSLRHLGGLWAFF. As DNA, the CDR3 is TGTGCCAGCAGTCTAAGACATCTGGGGGGATTGTGGGCTTTCTTT.

CDR3 amino acids: CASSESRCGGCRGNEQFF. The CDR3 DNA reads as TGCGCCAGCAGTGAGTCGCGGTGCGGGGGGTGCCGGGGCAATGAGCAGTTCTTC. V and J are TRBV10-1 and TRBJ2-1; 8 bases are a match to TRBD2. The CDR3 length is 18 residues. Germline CDR1 WNHNN, CDR2 SYGVQD (reference sequence). The ends lost 0 bases at V and 6 bases at J; junction bases unmatched: 13.

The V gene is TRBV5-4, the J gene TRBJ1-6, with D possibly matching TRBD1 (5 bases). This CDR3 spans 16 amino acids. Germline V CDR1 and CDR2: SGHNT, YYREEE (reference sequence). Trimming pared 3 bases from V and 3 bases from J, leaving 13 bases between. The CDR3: CASSSTARDYNSPLHF. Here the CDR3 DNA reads TGTGCCAGCAGCTCCACCGCCAGGGACTATAATTCACCCCTCCACTTT.

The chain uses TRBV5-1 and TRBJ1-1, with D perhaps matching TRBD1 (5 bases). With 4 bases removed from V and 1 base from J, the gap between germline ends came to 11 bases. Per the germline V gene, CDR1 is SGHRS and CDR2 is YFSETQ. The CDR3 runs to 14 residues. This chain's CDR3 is CASSPDSQNTEAFF. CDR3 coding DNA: TGCGCCAGCAGCCCAGACAGCCAGAACACTGAAGCTTTCTTT.

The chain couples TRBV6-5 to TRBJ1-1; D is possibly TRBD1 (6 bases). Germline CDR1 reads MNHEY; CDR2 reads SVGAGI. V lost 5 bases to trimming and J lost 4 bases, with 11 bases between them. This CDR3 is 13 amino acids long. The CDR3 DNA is TGTGCCAGCAGTACTACAGGGAGCACTGAAGCTTTCTTT. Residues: CASSTTGSTEAFF.

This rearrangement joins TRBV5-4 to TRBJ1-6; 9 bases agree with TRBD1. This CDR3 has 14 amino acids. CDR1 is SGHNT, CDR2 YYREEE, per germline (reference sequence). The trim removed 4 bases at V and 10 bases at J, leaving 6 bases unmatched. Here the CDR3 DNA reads TGTGCCAGCAGCCCGGGACAGGGAGGGTCACCCCTCCACTTT. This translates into CASSPGQGGSPLHF.

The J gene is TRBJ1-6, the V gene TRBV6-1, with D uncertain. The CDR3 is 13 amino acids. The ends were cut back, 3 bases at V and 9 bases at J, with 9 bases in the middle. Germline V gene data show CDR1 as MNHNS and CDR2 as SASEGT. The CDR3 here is CASSDKGLSPLHF. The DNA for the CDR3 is TGTGCCAGCAGTGACAAAGGACTTTCACCCCTCCACTTT.